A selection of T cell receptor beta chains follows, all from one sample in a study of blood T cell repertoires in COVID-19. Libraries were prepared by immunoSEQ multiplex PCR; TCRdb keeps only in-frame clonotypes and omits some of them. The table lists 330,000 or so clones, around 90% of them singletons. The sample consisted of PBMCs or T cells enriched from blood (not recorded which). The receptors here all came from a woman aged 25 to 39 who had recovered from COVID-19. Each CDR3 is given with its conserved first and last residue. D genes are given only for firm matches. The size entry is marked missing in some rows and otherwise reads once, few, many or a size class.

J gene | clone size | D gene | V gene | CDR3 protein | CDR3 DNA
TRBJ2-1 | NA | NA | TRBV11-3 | CASSPRVGYNEQFF | TGTGCCAGCAGCCCACGAGTCGGGTACAATGAGCAGTTCTTC
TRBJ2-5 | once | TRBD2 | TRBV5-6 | CASSPAGVQETQYF | TGTGCCAGCAGCCCAGCGGGAGTCCAAGAGACCCAGTACTTC
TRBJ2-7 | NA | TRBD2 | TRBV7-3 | CASSLGGTYEQYF | TGTGCCAGCAGCTTGGGGGGGACCTACGAGCAGTACTTC
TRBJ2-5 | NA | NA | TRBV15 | CATSRAFLVNQETQYF | TGTGCCACCAGCAGAGCTTTTTTAGTAAACCAAGAGACCCAGTACTTC
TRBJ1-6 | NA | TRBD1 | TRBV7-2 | CASSLSAGGNSPLHF | TGTGCCAGCAGCTTGTCGGCAGGGGGTAATTCACCCCTCCACTTT
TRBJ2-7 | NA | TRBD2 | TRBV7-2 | CASSSGLAGVYEQYF | TGTGCCAGCAGCTCGGGACTAGCGGGAGTCTACGAGCAGTACTTC
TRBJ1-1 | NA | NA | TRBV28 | CASSLWSGDTEAFF | TGTGCCAGCAGTTTATGGAGCGGGGACACTGAAGCTTTCTTT
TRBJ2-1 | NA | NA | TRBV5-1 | CASAPQSRDNEQFF | TGCGCCAGCGCCCCCCAGTCCAGGGACAATGAGCAGTTCTTC
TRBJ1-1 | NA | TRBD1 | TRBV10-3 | CAIRGQGHTEAFF | TGTGCCATCAGGGGACAGGGCCACACTGAAGCTTTCTTT
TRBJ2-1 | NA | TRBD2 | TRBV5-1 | CASSLAPAGAYNEQFF | TGCGCCAGCAGCTTGGCCCCAGCGGGAGCCTACAATGAGCAGTTCTTC
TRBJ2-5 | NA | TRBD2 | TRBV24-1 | CATSGGTSGGNLHYF | TGTGCCACCAGTGGTGGGACTAGCGGGGGGAACCTCCACTACTTC
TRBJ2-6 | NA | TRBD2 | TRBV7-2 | CASSLGLGRSGANVLTF | TGTGCCAGCAGCTTGGGACTAGGTCGCTCTGGGGCCAACGTCCTGACTTTC
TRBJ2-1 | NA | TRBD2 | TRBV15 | CATSNHLGLAGNEQFF | TGTGCCACCAGCAACCATTTGGGACTAGCGGGTAATGAGCAGTTCTTC
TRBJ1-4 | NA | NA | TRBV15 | CATSRGAQDEKLFF | TGTGCCACCAGCAGAGGCGCTCAGGATGAAAAACTGTTTTTT
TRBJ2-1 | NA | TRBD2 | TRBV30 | CAWSVMTPSGTNEQFF | TGTGCCTGGAGTGTAATGACGCCTAGCGGGACTAATGAGCAGTTCTTC
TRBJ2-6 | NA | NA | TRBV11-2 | CASSNLRGSGANVLTF | TGTGCCAGCAGCAATCTTAGGGGTTCCGGGGCCAACGTCCTGACTTTC
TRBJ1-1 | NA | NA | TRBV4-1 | CASSQGQGKARNTEAFF | TGCGCCAGCAGCCAAGGCCAGGGAAAGGCGAGGAACACTGAAGCTTTCTTT
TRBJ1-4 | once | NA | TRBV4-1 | CASSQDLGGGEKLFF | TGCGCCAGCAGCCAAGATCTCGGGGGAGGGGAAAAACTGTTTTTT
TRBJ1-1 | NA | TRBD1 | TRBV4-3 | CASSRRTGRDTEAFF | TGCGCCAGCAGCCGCCGGACAGGGCGCGACACTGAAGCTTTCTTT
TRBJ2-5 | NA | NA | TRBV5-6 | CASSIGARETQYF | TGTGCCAGCAGCATAGGGGCGAGAGAGACCCAGTACTTC
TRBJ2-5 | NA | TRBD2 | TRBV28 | CASSLPSGEEETQYF | TGTGCCAGCAGTTTGCCTAGCGGGGAGGAAGAGACCCAGTACTTC
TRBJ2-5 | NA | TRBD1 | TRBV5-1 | CASSLGRTGNLGPETQYF | TGCGCCAGCAGCTTGGGGAGGACAGGCAACTTAGGGCCGGAGACCCAGTACTTC
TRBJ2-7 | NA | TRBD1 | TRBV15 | CATSSFRDSFYEQYF | TGTGCCACCAGCAGTTTCCGGGACAGTTTCTACGAGCAGTACTTC
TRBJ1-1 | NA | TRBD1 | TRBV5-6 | CASSPGQGNTEAFF | TGTGCCAGCAGCCCGGGACAGGGGAACACTGAAGCTTTCTTT
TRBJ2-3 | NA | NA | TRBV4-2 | CASSRGHASTDTQYF | TGTGCCAGCAGCCGGGGCCATGCTAGCACAGATACGCAGTATTTT
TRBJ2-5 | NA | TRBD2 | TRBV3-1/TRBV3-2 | CASSQEVAGGLETQYF | TGTGCCAGCAGCCAAGAAGTAGCGGGAGGGCTAGAGACCCAGTACTTC
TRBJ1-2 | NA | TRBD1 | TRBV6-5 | CASSYSAGGNYGYTF | TGTGCCAGCAGTTACTCCGCAGGGGGAAACTATGGCTACACCTTC
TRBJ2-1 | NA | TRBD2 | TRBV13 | CASSLRGLADGEQFF | TGTGCCAGCAGCTTACGTGGACTAGCGGATGGGGAGCAGTTCTTC
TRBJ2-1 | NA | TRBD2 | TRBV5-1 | CASSLSGGANEQFF | TGCGCCAGCAGCTTAAGCGGGGGGGCCAATGAGCAGTTCTTC
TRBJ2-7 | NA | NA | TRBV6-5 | CASSLRGREQYF | TGTGCCAGCAGTTTGAGAGGGAGGGAGCAGTACTTC
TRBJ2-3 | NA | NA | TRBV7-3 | CASSEGRGSQITQYF | TGTGCCAGCAGCGAGGGGCGGGGAAGTCAGATAACGCAGTATTTT
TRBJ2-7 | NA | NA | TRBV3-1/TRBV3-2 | CASRAAHEQYF | TGTGCCAGCAGGGCTGCCCACGAGCAGTACTTC
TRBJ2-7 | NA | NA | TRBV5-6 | CASSLWQKAYEQYF | TGTGCCAGCAGCTTGTGGCAGAAAGCCTACGAGCAGTACTTC
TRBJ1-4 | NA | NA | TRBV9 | CASSVGGREQGFEKLFF | TGTGCCAGCAGCGTAGGAGGGAGGGAACAGGGATTCGAAAAACTGTTTTTT
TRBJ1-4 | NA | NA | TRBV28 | CASSSLGRGEKLFF | TGTGCCAGCAGTTCCCTTGGGAGGGGCGAAAAACTGTTTTTT
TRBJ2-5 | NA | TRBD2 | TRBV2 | CASSEALGGGWETQYF | TGTGCCAGCAGTGAAGCTCTGGGGGGGGGATGGGAGACCCAGTACTTC
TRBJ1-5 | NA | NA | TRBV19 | CASSMGAGTYQPQHF | TGTGCCAGTAGTATGGGGGCCGGAACTTATCAGCCCCAGCATTTT
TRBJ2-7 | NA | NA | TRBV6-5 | CASSLRGYEQYF | TGTGCCAGCAGTCTCAGGGGCTACGAGCAGTACTTC
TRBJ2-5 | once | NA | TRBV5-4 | CASSDRPPGTQYF | TGTGCCAGCAGCGACAGGCCCCCGGGGACCCAGTACTTC
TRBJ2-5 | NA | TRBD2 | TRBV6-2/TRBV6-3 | CASSRGTSGIQETQYF | TGTGCCAGCAGCCGCGGGACTAGCGGGATCCAAGAGACCCAGTACTTC
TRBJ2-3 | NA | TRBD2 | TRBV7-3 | CASSLLAGGPLDTQYF | TGTGCCAGCAGCTTACTAGCGGGAGGGCCTTTAGATACGCAGTATTTT
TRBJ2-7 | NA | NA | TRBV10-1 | CASTSYEQYF | TGCGCCAGCACATCCTACGAGCAGTACTTC
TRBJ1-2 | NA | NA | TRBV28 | CASSLGRGYTF | TGTGCCAGCAGTTTAGGCCGCGGCTACACCTTC
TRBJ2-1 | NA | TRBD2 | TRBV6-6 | CASRGVYEQFF | TGTGCCAGCCGGGGGGTATATGAGCAGTTCTTC
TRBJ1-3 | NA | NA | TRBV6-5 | CASGGPSSGNTIYF | TGTGCCAGCGGGGGCCCTAGCTCTGGAAACACCATATATTTT
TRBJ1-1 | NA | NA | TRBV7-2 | CASSLHQSGTEAFF | TGTGCCAGCAGCTTACATCAGTCGGGCACTGAAGCTTTCTTT
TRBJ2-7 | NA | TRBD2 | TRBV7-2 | CASSLTSGAYEQYF | TGTGCCAGCAGCTTGACTAGCGGGGCCTACGAGCAGTACTTC